This T cell receptor beta chain is drawn from a study of CD8 T cells in ankylosing spondylitis. Each CDR3 protein is one row after TCRdb ran MiXCR on the 5' RACE reads. This sample yields 250,000 or so distinct CDR3 sequences, of which more than 15% are seen a single time; about a third belongs to the top ten. This clonotype was seen only a few times. Per the germline V gene, CDR1 is MRHNA and CDR2 is SNTAGT. V lost 0 bases to trimming and J lost 7 bases, with 24 bases between them. This CDR3 is 18 amino acids long. This clonotype was obtained from a male donor with ankylosing spondylitis or in good health (not recorded which). The chain uses TRBV6-4 and TRBJ1-2; D is perhaps TRBD1 (5 bases). The sequenced material came from blood, either unsorted or a sorted T cell fraction (not recorded which). The CDR3 reads CASSDSIGSAGGVGGYTF. CDR3 nucleotide sequence: TGTGCCAGCAGTGACTCGATTGGATCGGCCGGGGGTGTAGGTGGCTACACCTTC.